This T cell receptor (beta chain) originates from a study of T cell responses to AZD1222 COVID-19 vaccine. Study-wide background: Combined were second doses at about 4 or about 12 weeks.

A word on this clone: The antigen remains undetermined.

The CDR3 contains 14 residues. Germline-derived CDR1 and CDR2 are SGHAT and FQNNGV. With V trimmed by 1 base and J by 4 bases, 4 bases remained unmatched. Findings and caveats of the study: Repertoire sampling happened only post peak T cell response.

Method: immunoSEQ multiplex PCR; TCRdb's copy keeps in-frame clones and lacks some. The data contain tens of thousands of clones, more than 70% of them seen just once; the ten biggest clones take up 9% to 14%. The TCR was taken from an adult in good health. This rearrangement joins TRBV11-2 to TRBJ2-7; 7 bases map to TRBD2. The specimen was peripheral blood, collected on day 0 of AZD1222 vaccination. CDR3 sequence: CASSLASGGYEQYF. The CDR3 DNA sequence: TGTGCCAGCAGCTTAGCCTCGGGGGGATACGAGCAGTACTTC.